The sample holds a few counts of the clone carrying this T cell receptor beta chain. Its specificity is unknown. The CDR3 has 13 residues. Germline CDR1 and CDR2: SGHDN and FVKESK. V shed 7 bases and J 3 bases; nucleotides not matched to a gene: 4. The sample originates from a study of T cell responses to AZD1222 COVID-19 vaccine. General observations from the study: At baseline, seropositivity was found in only a handful of AZD1222 recipients.

TCRdb's table, derived via immunoSEQ multiplex PCR, lists solely in-frame clones and lacks some. The table includes more than 110,000 clones, about 91% detected once. The chain uses TRBV14 and TRBJ2-7; 9 bases line up with TRBD2. The source material was peripheral blood, sampled on day 0 of AZD1222 vaccination. The TCR originated in an adult in good health. CDR3 sequence reads: CASKERGDYEQYF. The CDR3 DNA follows: TGTGCCAGCAAGGAGCGGGGGGACTACGAGCAGTACTTC.